The rows below give T cell receptor beta chains drawn from one sample of a study of cytotoxic CD8 clonotypes in ibrutinib-treated CLL. Data came from immunoSEQ multiplex PCR; TCRdb stores just in-frame clones and leaves some out. The sample holds roughly 150,000 clones, about 70% seen once. This specimen was PBMCs, taken after 24 months of ibrutinib treatment. The receptor source for this set is a human donor with chronic lymphocytic leukemia. CDR3s include the opening cysteine and the closing phenylalanine or tryptophan. D genes are given only for firm matches. Size values are once, few and many counts, or a class for expanded clones, and some rows have none.

clone size: NA; D gene: NA; V gene: TRBV25-1; J gene: TRBJ2-5; CDR3 DNA: TGTGCCAGCAGTGAGCCCGGGGTATCGGGAGAGACCCAGTACTTC; CDR3 protein: CASSEPGVSGETQYF
clone size: few; D gene: NA; V gene: TRBV5-4; J gene: TRBJ1-2; CDR3 DNA: TGTGCCAGCAGCTACGGATCCTATGGCTACACCTTC; CDR3 protein: CASSYGSYGYTF
clone size: NA; D gene: NA; V gene: TRBV18; J gene: TRBJ1-2; CDR3 DNA: TGTGCCAGCTCACCGGGGGGCGATGGCTACACCTTC; CDR3 protein: CASSPGGDGYTF
clone size: NA; D gene: TRBD1; V gene: TRBV5-5; J gene: TRBJ2-1; CDR3 DNA: TGTGCCAGCAGCCCCAGACAGGGGGGATTTGGTGAGCAGTTCTTC; CDR3 protein: CASSPRQGGFGEQFF
clone size: NA; D gene: NA; V gene: TRBV7-2; J gene: TRBJ1-4; CDR3 DNA: TGTGCCAGCAGCCTCAGGGACGGTAATGAAAAACTGTTTTTT; CDR3 protein: CASSLRDGNEKLFF
clone size: NA; D gene: NA; V gene: TRBV7-2; J gene: TRBJ2-7; CDR3 DNA: TGTGCCAGCAGCTTAGGGACCTCCAACGAGCAGTACTTC; CDR3 protein: CASSLGTSNEQYF
clone size: NA; D gene: NA; V gene: TRBV4-2; J gene: TRBJ1-2; CDR3 DNA: TGTGCCAGCAGCCAAGAAATAGCAGGGTGGGGCTACACCTTC; CDR3 protein: CASSQEIAGWGYTF
clone size: NA; D gene: NA; V gene: TRBV6-5; J gene: TRBJ1-2; CDR3 DNA: TGTGCCAGCAGCCAGGGACCCTATGGCTACACCTTC; CDR3 protein: CASSQGPYGYTF
clone size: NA; D gene: NA; V gene: TRBV5-5; J gene: TRBJ1-4; CDR3 DNA: TGTGCCAGCAGCTTAACGGGGCGGGAAAAACTGTTTTTT; CDR3 protein: CASSLTGREKLFF
clone size: NA; D gene: NA; V gene: TRBV18; J gene: TRBJ1-1; CDR3 DNA: TGTGCCAGCTCACCCCCCGGGACGGGCATGAACACTGAAGCTTTCTTT; CDR3 protein: CASSPPGTGMNTEAFF
clone size: NA; D gene: NA; V gene: TRBV5-4; J gene: TRBJ2-5; CDR3 DNA: TGTGCCAGCAGGGCGGGGACTGATGGGGGGCAAGAGACCCAGTACTTC; CDR3 protein: CASRAGTDGGQETQYF
clone size: NA; D gene: TRBD1; V gene: TRBV28; J gene: TRBJ1-4; CDR3 DNA: TGTGCCAGCAGTTTATTTGGGACAGGGGGCGCAGACGAAAAACTGTTTTTT; CDR3 protein: CASSLFGTGGADEKLFF
clone size: NA; D gene: NA; V gene: TRBV7-6; J gene: TRBJ2-3; CDR3 DNA: TGTGCCAGCAGCCAGGGGGGCCACACAGATACGCAGTATTTT; CDR3 protein: CASSQGGHTDTQYF
clone size: NA; D gene: TRBD2; V gene: TRBV7-8; J gene: TRBJ2-3; CDR3 DNA: TGTGCCAGCAGGGGGTCCGGGACTAGTTTTAGGCGGGTTACAGATACGCAGTATTTT; CDR3 protein: CASRGSGTSFRRVTDTQYF
clone size: NA; D gene: NA; V gene: TRBV6-5; J gene: TRBJ1-1; CDR3 DNA: TGTGCCAGCGGGCGGGGGGTGACTGAAGCTTTCTTT; CDR3 protein: CASGRGVTEAFF
clone size: NA; D gene: TRBD1; V gene: TRBV7-8; J gene: TRBJ2-4; CDR3 DNA: TGTGCCAGCAGCGGGGGGACAGGGGGCACTATTCAGTACTTC; CDR3 protein: CASSGGTGGTIQYF
clone size: once; D gene: NA; V gene: TRBV10-3; J gene: TRBJ2-7; CDR3 DNA: TGTGCCATCAGTGCCGGACTCCAGTACGAGCAGTACTTC; CDR3 protein: CAISAGLQYEQYF
clone size: NA; D gene: TRBD1; V gene: TRBV19; J gene: TRBJ1-5; CDR3 DNA: TGTGCCAGTAGCCCCGGACAGGGGGCAGGTCAGCCCCAGCATTTT; CDR3 protein: CASSPGQGAGQPQHF
clone size: once; D gene: TRBD2; V gene: TRBV9; J gene: TRBJ2-2; CDR3 DNA: TGTGCCAGCGGCCGAAGCGGGATTGGGTCCGGGGAGCTGTTTTTT; CDR3 protein: CASGRSGIGSGELFF
clone size: NA; D gene: NA; V gene: TRBV7-3; J gene: TRBJ2-5; CDR3 DNA: TGTGCCAGCAGCTTCTCCTTAGGAGAGACCCAGTACTTC; CDR3 protein: CASSFSLGETQYF
clone size: NA; D gene: NA; V gene: TRBV28; J gene: TRBJ1-2; CDR3 DNA: TGTGCCAGCAGTTTATCGGACATGGCCTATGGCTACACCTTC; CDR3 protein: CASSLSDMAYGYTF
clone size: NA; D gene: NA; V gene: TRBV6-1; J gene: TRBJ2-7; CDR3 DNA: TGTGCCAGCCGGAGACCACAGGACTCCTACGAGCAGTACTTC; CDR3 protein: CASRRPQDSYEQYF
clone size: NA; D gene: NA; V gene: TRBV25-1; J gene: TRBJ2-7; CDR3 DNA: TGTGCCAGCAGTGAAGTGGGGGCCTACGAGCAGTACTTC; CDR3 protein: CASSEVGAYEQYF
clone size: NA; D gene: TRBD2; V gene: TRBV29-1; J gene: TRBJ2-1; CDR3 DNA: TGCAGCGTTGGAGCGGGGGGCCCCGGTAATGAGCAGTTCTTC; CDR3 protein: CSVGAGGPGNEQFF